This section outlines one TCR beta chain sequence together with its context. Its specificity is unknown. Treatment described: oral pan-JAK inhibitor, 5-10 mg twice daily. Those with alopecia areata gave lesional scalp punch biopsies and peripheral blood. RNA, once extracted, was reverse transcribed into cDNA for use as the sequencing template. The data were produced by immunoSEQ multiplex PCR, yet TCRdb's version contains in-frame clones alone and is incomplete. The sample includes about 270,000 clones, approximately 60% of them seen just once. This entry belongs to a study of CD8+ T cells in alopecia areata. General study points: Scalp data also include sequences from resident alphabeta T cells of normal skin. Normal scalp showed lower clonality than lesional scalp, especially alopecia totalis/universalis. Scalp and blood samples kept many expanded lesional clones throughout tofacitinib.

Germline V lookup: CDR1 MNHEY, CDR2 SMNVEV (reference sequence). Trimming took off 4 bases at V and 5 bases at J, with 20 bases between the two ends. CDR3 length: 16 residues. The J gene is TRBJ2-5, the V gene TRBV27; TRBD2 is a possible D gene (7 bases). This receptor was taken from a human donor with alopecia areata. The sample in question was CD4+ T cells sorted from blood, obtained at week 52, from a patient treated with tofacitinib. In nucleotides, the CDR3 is TGTGCCAGCAGTTCTGACCTTAAGGGGGGGAGGGAGACCCAGTACTTC. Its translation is CASSSDLKGGRETQYF.